The source of this T cell receptor (beta chain) is a study of blood T cell repertoires in COVID-19. Assay: immunoSEQ multiplex PCR; the TCRdb copy retains only in-frame clones and omits some. Found here are under 200,000 clones, roughly 87% of them singletons; the top ten hold roughly 21%. This CDR3 has 15 amino acids. Germline values: CDR1 SGDLS, CDR2 YYNGEE. After removal of 2 bases from V and 3 bases from J, the junction contained 6 bases not matched to a gene. The J gene is TRBJ1-2, the V gene TRBV9; TRBD1 matches at 8 bases. The sequenced sample consisted of peripheral blood. The source is a man in his sixties with active or convalescent COVID-19. In nucleotides, the CDR3 is TGTGCCAGCAGCGTTCAGGCACAGGGGGACTATGGCTACACCTTC. It encodes CASSVQAQGDYGYTF.